This entry lists 18 T cell receptor beta chains sequenced from one sample in a study of T cell responses to AZD1222 COVID-19 vaccine. Profiling relied on immunoSEQ multiplex PCR, and the TCRdb table lists in-frame clones only, not all of them. The sample contains around 130,000 clones, about 82% of which appear only once. This material consisted of peripheral blood, taken on day 0 of AZD1222 vaccination. The receptors shown here come from an adult in good health.

This CDR3 is CASSPYSGTDYGYTF. The CDR3 DNA sequence: TGCGCCAGCAGCCCCTATTCCGGGACGGACTATGGCTACACCTTC. J is TRBJ1-2 and V is TRBV5-1; the D gene is possibly TRBD1 (5 bases). CDR3 length equals 15 residues. The ends were cut back, 4 bases at V and 3 bases at J, with 16 bases in the middle. Germline V gives CDR1 SGHRS, CDR2 YFSETQ.

This clone was counted once. The rearrangement uses TRBV2 and TRBJ2-2; 8 nucleotides match TRBD2. The CDR3 is made up of 16 amino acids. Per germline, CDR1 SNHLY and CDR2 FYNNEI. With 7 bases clipped from V and 7 bases from J, the junction kept 14 bases outside the gene matches. The CDR3 nucleotides are TGTGCCAGCACGACGCTTCGGGGGGGCCGAGGCGGGGAGCTGTTTTTT. Translating it yields CASTTLRGGRGGELFF. The whole variable domain, remainder taken from reference TRBV2 and TRBJ2-2, is EPEVTQTPSHQVTQMGQEVILRCVPISNHLYFYWYRQILGQKVEFLVSFYNNEISEKSEIFDDQFSVERPDGSNFTLKIRSTKLEDSAMYFCASTTLRGGRGGELFFGEGSRLTVL.

The chain couples TRBV6-5 to TRBJ2-2; tentative D call: TRBD1 (5 bases). The V gene's germline CDR1 is MNHEY and CDR2 SVGAGI. This CDR3 is built from 13 residues. V shed 8 bases and J shed 1 base, with 8 bases lying between them. For the CDR3, the DNA is TGTGCCAGCTACGGACAGAACACCGGGGAGCTGTTTTTT. It codes for CASYGQNTGELFF.

The chain links TRBV11-3 to TRBJ2-3; TRBD2 matches at 9 bases. Germline assignment: CDR1 SGHNT and CDR2 YENEEA. Germline trimming cut 1 base from V and 4 bases from J; bases unmatched to any gene: 9. The CDR3 runs to 17 residues. CDR3 loop: CASSLGHSGGISDTQYF. The CDR3 DNA reads TGTGCCAGCAGCTTAGGACACAGCGGGGGGATTTCAGATACGCAGTATTTT.

This chain joins TRBV7-9 and TRBJ2-3; D is unresolved. CDR1 is SEHNR, CDR2 FQNEAQ, per germline (reference sequence). The CDR3 has 13 amino acids. V lost 4 bases and J 0 bases, leaving 5 bases between the germline ends. CDR3 residues: CASSYVSTDTQYF. The CDR3 nucleotides read TGTGCCAGCAGCTACGTTAGCACAGATACGCAGTATTTT.

This chain links TRBV19 with TRBJ1-1; 9 bases match TRBD1. CDR1 is LNHDA and CDR2 is SQIVND in the germline V gene (reference sequence). V gave up 7 bases and J gave up 1 base; unmatched junction bases: 13. The CDR3 has 17 residues. The CDR3 here is CASTLSSYRGQNTEAFF. In nucleotides, the CDR3 is TGTGCCAGTACCCTATCCTCTTACAGGGGGCAGAACACTGAAGCTTTCTTT. Drawing the rest from reference TRBV19 and TRBJ1-1, the complete variable domain is DGGITQSPKYLFRKEGQNVTLSCEQNLNHDAMYWYRQDPGQGLRLIYYSQIVNDFQKGDIAEGYSVSREKKESFPLTVTSAQKNPTAFYLCASTLSSYRGQNTEAFFGQGTRLTVV.

The chain carries TRBV11-3 and TRBJ1-2; TRBD1 might be the D (5 bases). The CDR3 has 15 amino acids. Looked up from germline, CDR1 is SGHNT and CDR2 is YENEEA. The V gene lost 4 bases and the J gene lost 6 bases, with 18 bases spanning the gap. The DNA for the CDR3 is TGTGCCAGCAGCTCCGTGGACGAGGGGATAGATGGCTACACCTTC. This translates into CASSSVDEGIDGYTF.

The DNA for the CDR3 is TGCGCCAGCAGCTTGTGGGGGGGAGCCACCGGGGAGCTGTTTTTT. It specifies CASSLWGGATGELFF. This chain joins TRBV5-1 and TRBJ2-2; TRBD2 matches at 7 bases. The trim removed 1 base at V and 4 bases at J, leaving 4 bases unmatched. Germline V lookup: CDR1 SGHRS, CDR2 YFSETQ. The CDR3 covers 15 residues.

The rearrangement uses TRBV19 and TRBJ2-2; D perhaps matches TRBD1 (5 bases). CDR1 and CDR2 (germline): LNHDA, SQIVND (reference sequence). The CDR3 length is 14 residues. V dropped 2 bases and J dropped 5 bases, with 9 bases sitting between them. The CDR3 coding sequence is TGTGCCAGTAGTATACCCTCAGGGACCGGGGAGCTGTTTTTT. Its translation: CASSIPSGTGELFF.

CDR3 DNA sequence: TGTGCCAGCTCACCCAAGGGAAGGGTTTCTGGAAACACCATATATTTT. Translated: CASSPKGRVSGNTIYF. This chain links TRBV18 with TRBJ1-3; D uncertain. The V gene's germline CDR1 is KGHSH and CDR2 LQKENI. The V end lost 3 bases, the J end lost 1 base, and 13 bases lay between the germline ends. The CDR3 length is 16 residues.

The J gene is TRBJ2-3, the V gene TRBV27; D is unclear. The CDR3 loop spans 12 amino acids. From germline, CDR1 is MNHEY and CDR2 SMNVEV (reference sequence). Trimming pared 6 bases from V and 4 bases from J, leaving 8 bases between. The CDR3 nucleotides read TGTGCCAGCAGCCACGCTGCAGATACGCAGTATTTT. Translation: CASSHAADTQYF.

The CDR3 spells CASSYSAGGQETQYF. For the CDR3, the DNA is TGTGCCAGCAGTTACTCGGCGGGCGGCCAAGAGACCCAGTACTTC. J is TRBJ2-5 and V is TRBV6-5, with D possibly matching TRBD2 (5 bases). Germline V gene data show CDR1 as MNHEY and CDR2 as SVGAGI. The CDR3 runs 15 residues. Trimming cost V 0 bases and J 1 base, with 9 bases left between them.

This clone was seen only a few times. J is TRBJ1-1 and V is TRBV6-2 or TRBV6-3; no clear D. Trimming cost V 4 bases and J 7 bases, with 22 bases left between them. Germline CDR1 MNHEY, CDR2 SVGEGT. The CDR3 covers 16 residues. The CDR3 DNA follows: TGTGCCAGCAGTTCCCGAGGTGGGCCGACATTCTTTGAAGCTTTCTTT. The encoded protein is CASSSRGGPTFFEAFF.

The rearrangement joins TRBV14 to TRBJ2-3; 7 bases match TRBD1. V shed 5 bases, J shed 6 bases, and the junction held 8 bases outside the gene matches. CDR1 and CDR2 from the germline V gene are SGHDN and FVKESK. The CDR3 is 14 amino acids. In DNA, the CDR3 is TGTGCCAGCAGCGCAGGGGGTGCCTCTGATACGCAGTATTTT. As protein: CASSAGGASDTQYF.

The chain is built from TRBV18 and TRBJ2-1, with 8 nucleotides matching TRBD1. The CDR3 loop spans 13 amino acids. Germline CDR1 KGHSH, CDR2 LQKENI. J gave up 9 bases and V 3 bases, and 4 bases lay outside the gene matches. CDR3 sequence: CASSPPGGGEQFF. In DNA form, the CDR3 reads TGTGCCAGCTCACCCCCAGGGGGCGGTGAGCAGTTCTTC.

The chain links TRBV19 to TRBJ2-1; 12 bases fit TRBD2. Per the germline V gene, CDR1 is LNHDA and CDR2 is SQIVND (reference sequence). The CDR3 length is 15 residues. The ends lost 5 bases at V and 4 bases at J; junction bases unmatched: 3. This CDR3 reads CASSLTSGRYNEQFF. The CDR3 bases are TGTGCCAGTAGTTTAACTAGCGGGAGGTACAATGAGCAGTTCTTC.

The rearrangement links TRBV5-5 to TRBJ1-2; TRBD1 matches at 8 bases. Germline V gene data show CDR1 as SGHKS and CDR2 as YYEKEE (reference sequence). The CDR3 extends over 14 amino acids. J was trimmed by 7 bases and V by 1 base; bases with no gene match: 6. In DNA, the CDR3 is TGTGCCAGCAGCTTGCTATCAGGGGGCAGTGGCTACACCTTC. Its protein product is CASSLLSGGSGYTF.

For the CDR3, the DNA is TGTGCCACTTGGGCTAGCGGGAGTATCGCCGGGGAGCTGTTTTTT. Its translation: CATWASGSIAGELFF. This chain connects TRBV10-3 to TRBJ2-2; 10 nucleotides match TRBD2. Germline CDR1 reads ENHRY; CDR2 reads SYGVKD. CDR3 length: 15 residues. J gave up 6 bases and V 10 bases, and 11 bases lay outside the gene matches.